This T cell receptor (beta chain) is from a study of spatial heterogeneity in lung cancer. TCRdb re-called the 5' RACE reads with MiXCR, one entry per CDR3 protein. Found here are 3,600 or so distinct CDR3 sequences, 6.9% of them singletons; the top ten hold approximately 20%. This clonotype has a count of ten or more. What it binds is unknown. This beta chain turned up in a library designed for alpha chains; as an off-target read, its abundance says little. Study conclusions and caveats: How many expanded intratumoral alpha and beta TCRs were present tracked the tumor mutation count, which was a count of nonsynonymous mutations.

The ends lost 6 bases at V and 4 bases at J; junction bases unmatched: 8. The CDR3 is 14 residues long. Time point in this sample: sample taken at primary tumor resection. V usage is TRBV12-3 or TRBV12-4 and J usage is TRBJ1-1; TRBD1 agrees at 7 bases. This sample comprised lung tumor tissue, obtained at surgery. The TCR comes from a male donor with early-stage non-small cell lung cancer. The CDR3 here is CASRLTGEGTEAFF. The CDR3, as DNA: TGTGCCAGCAGGTTAACAGGGGAAGGCACTGAAGCTTTCTTT.